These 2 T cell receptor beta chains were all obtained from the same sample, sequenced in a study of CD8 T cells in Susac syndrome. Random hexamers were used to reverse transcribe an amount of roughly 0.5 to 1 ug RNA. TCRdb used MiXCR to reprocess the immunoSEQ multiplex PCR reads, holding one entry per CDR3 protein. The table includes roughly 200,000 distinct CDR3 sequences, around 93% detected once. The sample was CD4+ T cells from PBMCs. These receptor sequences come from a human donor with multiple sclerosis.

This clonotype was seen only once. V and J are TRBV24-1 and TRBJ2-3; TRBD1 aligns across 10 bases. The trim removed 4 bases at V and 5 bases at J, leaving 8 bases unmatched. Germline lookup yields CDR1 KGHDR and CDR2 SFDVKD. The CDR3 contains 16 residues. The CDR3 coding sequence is TGTGCCACCAGTGACCCCGGGACAGGGGCAGAAGATACGCAGTATTTT. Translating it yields CATSDPGTGAEDTQYF.

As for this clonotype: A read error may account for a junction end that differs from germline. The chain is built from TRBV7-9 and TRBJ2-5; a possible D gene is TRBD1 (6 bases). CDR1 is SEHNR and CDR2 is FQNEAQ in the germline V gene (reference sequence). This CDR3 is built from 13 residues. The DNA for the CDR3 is TGTGCCAGCAGCCCCAACCCCTCGGCAGGGGATACGTTC. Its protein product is CASSPNPSAGDTF.